The clone carrying this T cell receptor (beta chain) was found many times. One entry per CDR3 protein, called by TCRdb with MiXCR from the RT-PCR reads. Of approximately 160,000 distinct CDR3 sequences listed, 30% are singletons. The entry originates in a study of patients and donors after allogeneic stem cell transplantation. The CDR3 spans 13 residues. After removal of 5 bases from V and 7 bases from J, the junction contained 7 bases not matched to a gene. Germline V gives CDR1 MNHEY, CDR2 SVGAGI. The clonotype was recovered from a human donor who was either an allogeneic HSCT recipient or a stem cell or donor lymphocyte infusion donor (not recorded which). It is not recorded whose cells these are; they may come from a transplant donor. V gene TRBV6-5 combines with J gene TRBJ1-1; TRBD1 aligns across 7 bases. Sequenced sample: blood, either unsorted or a sorted T cell fraction (not recorded which). This chain's CDR3 is CASSPRGRIEAFF. CDR3 coding DNA: TGTGCCAGCAGTCCGAGGGGGCGGATTGAAGCTTTCTTT.